The 10 T cell receptor beta chains given below trace back to one sample, sequenced in a study of blood T cell repertoires in COVID-19. Using immunoSEQ multiplex PCR, the repertoire was profiled, and TCRdb retains in-frame clones only, with some absent. The sample lists 95,000 to 150,000 clones; 65% to 85% were seen once. The sequencing input was peripheral blood. Receptor source: a man aged 80 or over with active or convalescent COVID-19.

The CDR3 nucleotides read TGTGCCAGCAGCTTAATCGCCGCCAGCTACGAGCAGTACTTC. Translating gives CASSLIAASYEQYF. V and J are TRBV7-2 and TRBJ2-7; D call uncertain. The V gene's germline CDR1 is SGHTA and CDR2 FQGNSA. The CDR3 contains 14 residues. Between the trimmed V and J ends, which lost 2 bases and 3 bases, there was a span of 11 bases.

The genes are TRBV9 and TRBJ2-7; no definite D call. Germline assignment: CDR1 SGDLS and CDR2 YYNGEE. Between the trimmed V and J ends, which lost 0 bases and 6 bases, there was a span of 4 bases. There are 11 residues in the CDR3. The CDR3 sequence is CASSVGAEQYF. CDR3 DNA sequence: TGTGCCAGCAGCGTAGGGGCCGAGCAGTACTTC.

On this clone: The CDR3 carries no conserved terminal phenylalanine or tryptophan, so it likely arises from a read error. It is unclear where the CDR3 begins or ends on the DNA, so no DNA is shown, and the CDR3 is as TCRdb lists it. V is TRBV7-8 and J is TRBJ1-2; the table's D call TRBD1 went unverified against the DNA. The CDR3 is 12 amino acids long, termini counted. Germline values: CDR1 SGHVS, CDR2 FQNEAQ. CDR3 residues: CASSTTTESLDY.

V and J are TRBV19 and TRBJ2-2; D remains ambiguous. V was clipped by 5 bases and J by 5 bases, with 6 bases between them. Germline lookup yields CDR1 LNHDA and CDR2 SQIVND (reference sequence). The CDR3 has 12 residues. CDR3 coding DNA: TGTGCCAGTAGTCGAGATACCGGGGAGCTGTTTTTT. Translated, it gives CASSRDTGELFF.

The V gene is TRBV2, the J gene TRBJ1-1, with 8 bases matching TRBD1. The germline V gene encodes CDR1 SNHLY and CDR2 FYNNEI. V lost 6 bases to trimming and J lost 4 bases; unmatched junction nucleotides: 7. The CDR3 has 14 amino acids. Here the CDR3 reads CASRADRVTTEAFF. The CDR3 nucleotides are TGTGCCAGCAGGGCGGACAGGGTTACCACTGAAGCTTTCTTT. The full variable domain, with the rest looked up from reference TRBV2 and TRBJ1-1, is EPEVTQTPSHQVTQMGQEVILRCVPISNHLYFYWYRQILGQKVEFLVSFYNNEISEKSEIFDDQFSVERPDGSNFTLKIRSTKLEDSAMYFCASRADRVTTEAFFGQGTRLTVV.

V usage is TRBV7-9 and J usage is TRBJ1-1, with D unclear. Germline CDR1 SEHNR, CDR2 FQNEAQ (reference sequence). The germline V and J ends were trimmed by 5 bases and 3 bases, with 4 bases remaining between them. The CDR3 sequence is 11 residues long. The CDR3 spells CASSPDTEAFF. In DNA form, the CDR3 reads TGTGCCAGCAGCCCGGACACTGAAGCTTTCTTT.

Here the CDR3 DNA reads TGTGCCAGCAGCGTGGGGGGACAGGGGTTGACTGTGAACACTGAAGCTTTCTTT. This translates into CASSVGGQGLTVNTEAFF. V is TRBV9 and J is TRBJ1-1, with TRBD1 matching 10 bases. The CDR3 sequence is 18 residues long. The trim removed 2 bases at V and 0 bases at J, leaving 10 bases unmatched. CDR1 is SGDLS and CDR2 is YYNGEE in the germline V gene.

This clone was recorded once. The V and J genes are TRBV30 and TRBJ2-7; the D gene is possibly TRBD2 (5 bases). With 0 bases removed from V and 5 bases from J, the gap between germline ends came to 8 bases. The CDR3 covers 12 residues. Germline CDR1 and CDR2: GTSNPN and SVGIG (reference sequence). The CDR3 coding sequence is TGTGCCTGGAGTGTACTAGGGCACGAGCAGTACTTC. As protein: CAWSVLGHEQYF.

The chain couples TRBV5-1 to TRBJ2-7; the D is unclear. The CDR3 has 14 amino acids. V shed 0 bases and J shed 2 bases, with 9 bases lying between them. Germline CDR1 is SGHRS and CDR2 is YFSETQ. The CDR3 loop reads CASSLGQATYEQYF. CDR3 bases: TGCGCCAGCAGCTTGGGCCAGGCTACCTACGAGCAGTACTTC. Filled out from reference TRBV5-1 and TRBJ2-7, the complete variable domain reads KAGVTQTPRYLIKTRGQQVTLSCSPISGHRSVSWYQQTPGQGLQFLFEYFSETQRNKGNFPGRFSGRQFSNSRSEMNVSTLELGDSALYLCASSLGQATYEQYFGPGTRLTVT.

This rearrangement joins TRBV6-5 to TRBJ1-2, with 8 bases fitting TRBD1. This CDR3 spans 13 amino acids. Germline CDR1 is MNHEY and CDR2 is SVGAGI. V lost 5 bases, J lost 11 bases, and 10 bases stayed unmatched. Here the CDR3 reads CASSPGQAQGYTF. The CDR3 DNA follows: TGTGCCAGCAGTCCGGGACAGGCTCAAGGGTACACCTTC.